Listed here is a single TCR beta chain. Its antigen is currently unknown. The data are from a study of T-cell memory formation after mild COVID-19. General study findings and limits: A second wave expanding day 15 to 37 was CD4+-biased; contracting clones were balanced. Detection of some responders pre-infection suggested pre-existing cross-reactive memory T cells participated.

TCRdb ran MiXCR on the 5' RACE reads and lists one entry per CDR3 protein. The sample has some 300,000 distinct CDR3 sequences; roughly 20% are singletons. This CDR3 has 14 amino acids. Germline V gene lookup returns CDR1 SGHRS and CDR2 YFSETQ. Trimming removed 1 base from V and 4 bases from J, with 11 bases in between. Input material: PBMCs or a T cell subset sorted from them (not recorded which). The clonotype comes from a man younger than 30 who had mild COVID-19 (a few samples of this study predate the infection). Cell type and time point are not known. V usage is TRBV5-1 and J usage is TRBJ1-2; no clear D. Here the CDR3 reads CASSLRDLGYGYTF. For the CDR3, the DNA is TGCGCCAGCAGCTTGCGGGATTTGGGCTATGGCTACACCTTC.